These T cell receptor beta chains were read from a single sample in a study of OX40 agonist ivuxolimab in advanced cancers. The assay was immunoSEQ multiplex PCR, and TCRdb's table has in-frame clones only and misses some. The sample records about 56,000 clones, 82% being singletons. The specimen comprised CD4+ or CD8+ T cells sorted from blood, sampled in a trial of the OX40 agonist ivuxolimab. The source is an adult with an advanced solid tumor such as melanoma, head and neck, liver or kidney cancer. The CDR3 runs from the conserved cysteine through the conserved F or W. The order of the fields is clone size, D gene, J gene, V gene, CDR3 protein, CDR3 DNA. A D gene is named only where the DNA matches it firmly. Clone sizes are given selectively: once, few, many, or a class where the clone is expanded.

NA NA TRBJ1-1 TRBV6-5 CASSSPSRMNTEAFF TGTGCCAGCAGTTCTCCGAGCAGGATGAACACTGAAGCTTTCTTT
few NA TRBJ1-5 TRBV7-2 CASSLERGNQPQHF TGTGCCAGCAGCTTAGAAAGGGGTAATCAGCCCCAGCATTTT
NA NA TRBJ1-1 TRBV6-5 CASREGPGTEAFF TGTGCCAGCAGAGAAGGGCCGGGGACTGAAGCTTTCTTT
NA TRBD2 TRBJ2-5 TRBV5-4 CASSLALAGARKTQYF TGTGCCAGCAGCTTGGCCCTAGCGGGGGCCCGGAAGACCCAGTACTTC
NA TRBD1 TRBJ2-5 TRBV6-5 CASSSRTGGIETQYF TGTGCCAGCAGTTCCCGGACAGGGGGTATAGAGACCCAGTACTTC
NA NA TRBJ2-6 TRBV7-6 CAGSLPGANVLTF TGTGCCGGCAGCTTACCCGGGGCCAACGTCCTGACTTTC
NA NA TRBJ2-2 TRBV9 CASSVLGLVDTGELFF TGTGCCAGCAGCGTATTGGGTCTAGTGGACACCGGGGAGCTGTTTTTT
NA NA TRBJ2-3 TRBV5-1 CASSRPSDKDTQYF TGCGCCAGCAGTCGGCCTAGCGATAAAGATACGCAGTATTTT
NA NA TRBJ1-4 TRBV9 CASSAREGTNEKLFF TGTGCCAGCAGCGCCAGGGAGGGAACTAATGAAAAACTGTTTTTT
NA TRBD1 TRBJ1-1 TRBV25-1 CASSSPTGGMNTEAFF TGTGCCAGCAGTTCCCCGACAGGGGGGATGAACACTGAAGCTTTCTTT
NA TRBD1 TRBJ2-6 TRBV7-3 CASSLKGAEANVLTF TGTGCCAGCAGCTTAAAGGGGGCTGAGGCCAACGTCCTGACTTTC
NA NA TRBJ2-3 TRBV9 CASSVFQTSTDTQYF TGTGCCAGCAGCGTATTCCAGACTAGCACAGATACGCAGTATTTT
NA NA TRBJ2-1 TRBV5-1 CASSLARGSPYLSYNEQFF TGCGCCAGCAGCTTGGCCCGGGGCTCCCCGTATCTCTCCTACAATGAGCAGTTCTTC
NA NA TRBJ2-1 TRBV27 CASSYLRNNEQFF TGTGCCAGCAGTTATCTTCGAAACAATGAGCAGTTCTTC
NA TRBD2 TRBJ2-3 TRBV4-1 CASRAGGGTDTQYF TGCGCCAGCAGGGCGGGGGGGGGTACAGATACGCAGTATTTT
NA TRBD2 TRBJ2-3 TRBV5-1 CASRLFRLAGASSTDTQYF TGCGCCAGCAGACTCTTCAGACTAGCGGGGGCTTCAAGCACAGATACGCAGTATTTT
NA NA TRBJ1-2 TRBV20-1 CSASAGHGYTF TGCAGTGCTAGCGCAGGGCATGGCTACACCTTC
NA NA TRBJ2-7 TRBV5-6 CASSFQPLREQYF TGTGCCAGCAGCTTTCAGCCCCTACGGGAGCAGTACTTC
NA NA TRBJ2-6 TRBV27 CASSLWTRTNSGANVLTF TGTGCCAGCAGTTTATGGACACGGACTAACTCTGGGGCCAACGTCCTGACTTTC
NA NA TRBJ1-1 TRBV6-5 CASSTGNTEAFF TGTGCCAGCAGTACAGGTAACACTGAAGCTTTCTTT
NA NA TRBJ1-1 TRBV7-9 CASSLVDTEAFF TGTGCCAGCAGCTTAGTGGACACTGAAGCTTTCTTT
NA TRBD1 TRBJ2-4 TRBV4-1 CASSQGDRLYKNIQYF TGCGCCAGCAGCCAAGGGGACAGGCTCTACAAAAACATTCAGTACTTC
NA TRBD2 TRBJ2-1 TRBV27 CASSPAGGLSSYNEQFF TGTGCCAGCTCCCCGGCGGGGGGCCTCAGCTCCTACAATGAGCAGTTCTTC
NA TRBD1 TRBJ2-1 TRBV7-2 CASSAGTGGYNEQFF TGTGCCAGCAGCGCCGGGACAGGGGGCTACAATGAGCAGTTCTTC
NA NA TRBJ2-7 TRBV7-2 CASSLVARGSLREQYF TGTGCCAGCAGCTTAGTAGCGCGAGGGAGCCTGCGGGAGCAGTACTTC
NA NA TRBJ2-7 TRBV6-6 CASRALPPTYEQYF TGTGCCAGCAGAGCTTTACCACCTACCTACGAGCAGTACTTC
NA NA TRBJ2-7 TRBV21-1 CASSKSRVVAGVREQYF TGTGCCAGCAGCAAATCCAGGGTGGTCGCTGGGGTTCGCGAGCAGTACTTC
NA NA TRBJ2-2 TRBV27 CASSPLAGTGELFF TGTGCCAGCAGTCCCCTTGCCGGGACCGGGGAGCTGTTTTTT
few TRBD1 TRBJ1-5 TRBV27 CASSAGQGWYQPQHF TGTGCCAGCAGCGCGGGACAGGGATGGTATCAGCCCCAGCATTTT
NA NA TRBJ1-6 TRBV5-6 CASSLDRSPLHF TGTGCCAGCAGCTTGGATCGATCACCCCTCCACTTT
NA TRBD1 TRBJ1-1 TRBV5-1 CASSPGQGEVGAFF TGCGCCAGCAGCCCGGGACAGGGTGAAGTAGGAGCTTTCTTT
NA NA TRBJ2-5 TRBV19 CASIGPSPGGQETQYF TGTGCCAGTATTGGGCCATCTCCCGGGGGCCAAGAGACCCAGTACTTC
NA NA TRBJ1-2 TRBV7-2 CASSLGGGPRWGYTF TGTGCCAGCAGCTTAGGGGGAGGGCCCCGGTGGGGCTACACCTTC
NA TRBD1 TRBJ1-5 TRBV6-1 CASKGANQPQHF TGTGCCAGCAAGGGGGCCAATCAGCCCCAGCATTTT
once TRBD2 TRBJ2-3 TRBV7-2 CASSWTSGVTDTQYF TGTGCCAGCAGCTGGACTAGCGGGGTCACAGATACGCAGTATTTT
NA NA TRBJ2-7 TRBV29-1 CSVEDFGSYEQYF TGCAGCGTTGAAGACTTCGGCTCCTACGAGCAGTACTTC
NA NA TRBJ2-6 TRBV5-4 CASSLVRVGANVLTF TGTGCCAGCAGCTTAGTCCGGGTTGGGGCCAACGTCCTGACTTTC
once NA TRBJ1-5 TRBV28 CATNFPDIAWGNQPQHF TGTGCCACTAACTTCCCGGACATTGCTTGGGGCAATCAGCCCCAGCATTTT
NA NA TRBJ2-2 TRBV19 CASSLDIEAGGLFF TGTGCCAGTAGCCTCGACATCGAGGCCGGGGGGCTGTTTTTT
once TRBD1 TRBJ1-1 TRBV15 CATSRETGVNTEAFF TGTGCCACCAGCAGAGAGACAGGGGTGAACACTGAAGCTTTCTTT
NA NA TRBJ2-1 TRBV5-1 CASNKDQRNNEQFF TGCGCCAGCAATAAGGACCAAAGAAACAATGAGCAGTTCTTC
NA TRBD2 TRBJ2-1 TRBV13 CASSSTGGPGEQFF TGTGCCAGCAGCTCTACGGGGGGGCCGGGTGAGCAGTTCTTC
NA TRBD1 TRBJ1-5 TRBV18 CASSPLRAPGQGRSNSNQPQHF TGTGCCAGCTCACCCCTACGGGCCCCAGGACAGGGCCGTTCAAATAGCAATCAGCCCCAGCATTTT
NA TRBD1 TRBJ2-7 TRBV5-4 CASSQAYGQGAYEQYF TGTGCCAGCAGCCAAGCCTACGGACAGGGGGCCTACGAGCAGTACTTC
NA NA TRBJ1-5 TRBV19 CASSIDQGRAPQPQHF TGTGCCAGTAGTATAGATCAGGGCAGGGCCCCTCAGCCCCAGCATTTT
NA NA TRBJ1-1 TRBV19 CASKWGLNTEAFF TGTGCCAGTAAATGGGGCCTGAACACTGAAGCTTTCTTT
NA TRBD1 TRBJ1-6 TRBV30 CACMRTGQNSPLHF TGTGCCTGTATGAGGACAGGGCAGAATTCACCCCTCCACTTT
NA NA TRBJ2-2 TRBV7-3 CASSYGSLTGELFF TGTGCCAGCAGCTACGGGTCGCTCACCGGGGAGCTGTTTTTT
NA NA TRBJ1-6 TRBV18 CASSPVRDSNSPLHF TGTGCCAGCTCACCGGTCCGGGACTCAAATTCACCCCTCCACTTT
NA TRBD1 TRBJ1-5 TRBV29-1 CSVVDRGWNQPQHF TGCAGCGTGGTGGACAGGGGATGGAATCAGCCCCAGCATTTT
once NA TRBJ2-5 TRBV7-7 CASSFITGPQETQYF TGTGCCAGCAGCTTTATCACAGGACCGCAAGAGACCCAGTACTTC